The sequence of this T cell receptor beta chain was determined in a study of beta chain features in type 1 diabetes (dated by TCRdb to the late 2010s). Background for the entire study: No differences in mean age, gender distribution, total cell number or subset yield were found between patients and healthy donors. A total of 85 million to 140 million sorted cells were examined across all samples, and a strong correlation was observed between cell number per subset and RNA yield. The study compared the TCRB repertoires of sorted circulating CD4+ T cell subsets in recently diagnosed type 1 diabetes patients with those in matched healthy donors. Whereas all 30 or so donors provided naive and central memory subsets, regulatory and stem cell-like memory subsets were isolated from just 8 patients and roughly 8 healthy donors. Overall study results and their limits: At VDJ recombination sites, patients with type 1 diabetes made fewer insertions and deleted more nucleotides, a pattern implying thymic rearrangement abnormalities. Because small numbers of individuals were included in the HLA sub-analyses, any influence of HLA type on TCRB rearrangement was left unresolved. PCR may preferentially amplify shorter templates, but because patient and control samples were amplified and corrected together, any resulting skew would affect both groups equally. Because cDNA was sequenced instead of genomic DNA, highly expressing activated cells could be over-represented, though the groups showed no difference in activation or CD3 levels. In all four CD4+ subsets, TCRB CDR3 length was moderately but significantly shorter in type 1 diabetes patients. The naive, central memory and regulatory TCRB repertoires appeared to resemble one another more closely among patients than among healthy donors.

Details on this clone: This clone's antigen is unknown. No base quality values were provided; no much bigger clone lies one nucleotide off.

All of the isolated RNA was reverse transcribed with the High Capacity cDNA Reverse Transcription Kit, so expressed TCRB transcripts were sequenced. Naive, central memory and regulatory T cell samples underwent deep immunoSEQ sequencing, averaging roughly 3.5 million total reads per sample. After sorted cells were lysed in RLT buffer, RNA was extracted with DNase-treated RNeasy Micro or Mini kits, with the choice depending on cell number. To prevent cross-contamination, every cell subset was processed on its own, while patient and healthy donor samples were processed together. The immunoSEQ multiplex PCR was used to amplify TCRB sequences from cDNA, yielding 87-bp fragments that span the CDR3 region. The amplicons were sequenced using the Illumina HiSeq platform. For the original study's pipeline: PCR bias was corrected computationally using synthetic template baselines, and reads within Hamming distance 2 were collapsed, with unmergeable singletons discarded. Reads were aligned against IMGT to assign V, D and J genes, CDR3 length and insertions or deletions at six rearrangement sites. Within each subset, clonotype counts were normalized to sorted cell number, and only after that were true diversity and Gini coefficients computed with the tcR R package. Repertoire sharing was quantified using the overlap coefficient calculated on TCRB nucleotide sequences. As a proxy for the pre-selection repertoire, out-of-frame TCRB sequences from naive cells were analyzed. Entries here come from immuneACCESS through TCRdb and include only in-frame sequences with V and J called. Some clones fail to appear in such tables; in the studies checked, an unresolved V gene covers under half of the shortfall, and the cause of the remainder is unknown. Clone size and the V and J calls come from that table; the DNA yielded D and trimming. Counted in this sample were roughly 400,000 clones; approximately 15% of them appeared once. The top ten hold roughly 0.033% of the sample.

From each donor, a single peripheral blood sample of around 120 mL on average was drawn into heparinised tubes. Using a panel that included CD45RO, CCR7, CD25, CD127, CD95 and CD27, naive, central memory, regulatory and stem cell-like memory CD4+ T cells were sorted on a BD FACSAria II. All sorted populations exceeded 95% purity. Right away, PBMCs were isolated by Lymphoprep density gradient centrifugation and were stained directly, with no culture step. Samples were stained and sorted in pairs, with one healthy donor and one patient per experiment, so that batch effects were minimized. From cysteine to phenylalanine, the CDR3 is 12 amino acids long. Kept here is only the CDR3 DNA, which spans 36 bases and is read in frame from base 1. The junction shows trimming of 3 bases on V and 12 bases on J, and the gene matches do not reach 8 bases of it. For CDR1 and CDR2, the germline V gene (reference sequence) lists GTSNPN and SVGIG.

Source material: naive CD4+ T cells from blood. Reading the label with the study, this specimen's cell subset or site is: true naive CD4+ T cells. Rearrangement joined TRBV30 to TRBJ2-1, with TRBD2 identical over 7 junction bases. The source of this sequence is a man aged 25-45 years in good health. The CDR3 reads as follows: CAWRPGGRGQFF. DNA sequence: TGTGCCTGGAGGCCGGGGGGTCGTGGGCAGTTCTTC.